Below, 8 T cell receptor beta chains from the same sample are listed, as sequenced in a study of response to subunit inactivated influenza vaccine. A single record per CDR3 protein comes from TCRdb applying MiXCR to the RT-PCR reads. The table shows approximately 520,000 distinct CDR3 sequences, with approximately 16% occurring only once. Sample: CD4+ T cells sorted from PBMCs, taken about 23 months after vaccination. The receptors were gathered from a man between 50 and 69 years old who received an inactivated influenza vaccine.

For the CDR3, the DNA is TGTGCCAGCAGCTTAGGGCGTTACGGGCAGGAGACCCAGTACTTC. Translating it yields CASSLGRYGQETQYF. The V and J genes are TRBV7-9 and TRBJ2-5; D gene ambiguous. Trimming removed 1 base at V and 5 bases at J, with 14 bases between. CDR1 and CDR2 (germline): SEHNR, FQNEAQ (reference sequence). The CDR3 loop spans 15 amino acids.

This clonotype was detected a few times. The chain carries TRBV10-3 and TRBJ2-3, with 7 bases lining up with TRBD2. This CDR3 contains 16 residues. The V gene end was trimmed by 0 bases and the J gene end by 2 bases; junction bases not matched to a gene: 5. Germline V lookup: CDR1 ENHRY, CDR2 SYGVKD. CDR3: CAISESGGTPTDTQYF. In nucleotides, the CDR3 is TGTGCCATCAGTGAGTCCGGGGGGACTCCCACAGATACGCAGTATTTT.

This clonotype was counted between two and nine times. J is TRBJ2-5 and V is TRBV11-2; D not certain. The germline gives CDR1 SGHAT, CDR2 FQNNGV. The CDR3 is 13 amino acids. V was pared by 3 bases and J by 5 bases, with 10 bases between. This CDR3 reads CASSFLTQETQYF. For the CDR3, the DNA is TGTGCCAGCAGCTTCTTGACACAGGAGACCCAGTACTTC.

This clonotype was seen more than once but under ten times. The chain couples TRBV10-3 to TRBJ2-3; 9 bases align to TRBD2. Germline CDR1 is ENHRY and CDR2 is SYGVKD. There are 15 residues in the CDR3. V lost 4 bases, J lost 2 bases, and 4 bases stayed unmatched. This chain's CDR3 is CAISGRGRDTDTQYF. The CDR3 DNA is TGTGCCATCAGTGGTCGCGGGAGGGACACAGATACGCAGTATTTT.

CDR3 in amino acids: CASSVTSRQGVSPSSYNEQFF. The CDR3, as DNA: TGTGCCAGCAGTGTCACATCGAGACAGGGGGTCTCTCCCAGCTCCTACAATGAGCAGTTCTTC. The chain uses TRBV6-1 and TRBJ2-1; 9 bases are a match to TRBD1. With 4 bases clipped from V and 0 bases from J, the junction kept 19 bases outside the gene matches. The CDR3 totals 21 residues. Germline V CDR1 and CDR2: MNHNS, SASEGT.

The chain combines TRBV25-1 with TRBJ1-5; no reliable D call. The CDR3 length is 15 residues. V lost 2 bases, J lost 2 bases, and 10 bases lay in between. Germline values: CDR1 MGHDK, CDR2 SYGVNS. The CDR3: CASSEGNTGNQPQHF. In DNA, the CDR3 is TGTGCCAGCAGTGAAGGTAACACCGGCAATCAGCCCCAGCATTTT.

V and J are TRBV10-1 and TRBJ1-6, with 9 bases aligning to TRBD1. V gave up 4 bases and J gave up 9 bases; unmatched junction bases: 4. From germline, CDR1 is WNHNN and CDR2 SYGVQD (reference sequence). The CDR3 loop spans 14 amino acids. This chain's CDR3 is CASSAGTGSSPLHF. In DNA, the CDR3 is TGCGCCAGCAGTGCGGGGACAGGGTCTTCACCCCTCCACTTT.

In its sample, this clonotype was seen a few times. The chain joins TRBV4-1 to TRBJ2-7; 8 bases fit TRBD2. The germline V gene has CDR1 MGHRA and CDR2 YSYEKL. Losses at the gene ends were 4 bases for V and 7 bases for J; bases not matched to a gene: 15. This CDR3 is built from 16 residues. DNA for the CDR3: TGCGCCAGCAGCCCTAGGGGAGCGGGGGTTGGGTTTGAGCAGTACTTC. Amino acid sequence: CASSPRGAGVGFEQYF.